This section outlines one T cell receptor (beta chain) sequence together with its context. Its antigen is still unknown. The data belong to a study of identifying expanded T cells in peripheral blood. During the collection period, no donor immune events like infections were recorded. TCRdb's copy holds only in-frame clones and misses some; the assay was immunoSEQ multiplex PCR. This sample has tens of thousands of clones, with roughly 91% found just once. Study observations and caveats: Approximately two-week clone count variance significantly increased as total template count grew. Differentially abundant clones: around 1.2 between replicates, about 17 at around 15 days, more than 18 at four.

Germline CDR1 and CDR2: ENHRY and SYGVKD. The CDR3 totals 15 residues. V was pared by 4 bases and J by 4 bases, with 9 bases of the junction left unmatched. The chain couples TRBV10-3 to TRBJ1-1; 7 bases map to TRBD1. The sequenced sample consisted of blood. This receptor was taken from a person aged 18-70 years in good health. The CDR3 reads CAISVNTGVGTEAFF. The CDR3 DNA reads as TGTGCCATCAGTGTTAATACAGGGGTAGGCACTGAAGCTTTCTTT.